Sequencing of this T cell receptor beta chain was carried out in a study of T cell repertoires in cytomegalovirus infection. Study as a whole: In public TCR beta signatures, there were indications of both CMV infection and matching HLA type. Study outcomes and limitations: Cumulative frequency of public TCR beta families picked out carriers of CMV plus the relevant HLA. The ex vivo response showed dominance by HLA-C-restricted CMV-specific TCR beta clonotypes.

CDR1 is DFQATT and CDR2 is SNEGSKA in the germline V gene (reference sequence). This CDR3 has 15 amino acids. V lost 6 bases, J lost 3 bases, and 18 bases lay in between. Using its own MiXCR run on the reads, TCRdb lists one record per CDR3 protein. This table has roughly 46,000 distinct CDR3 sequences, approximately 20% appearing once. This clonotype appeared many times. Its target is not known. This TCR derives from a human donor in good health (CMV status not recorded). Some clones in this sample may be carry-over from other donors' samples. V usage is TRBV20-1 and J usage is TRBJ1-5, with a possible D match to TRBD1 (5 bases). Sequences were obtained from PBMCs, sequenced either directly or after in vitro stimulation (not recorded which). CDR3 nucleotides: TGCAGTGCCTCTCGGAGGGGTGACCCCAATCAGCCCCAGCATTTT. This translates into CSASRRGDPNQPQHF.